These T cell receptor beta chains were read from a single sample in a study of CD8+ T cells in alopecia areata. Generated by immunoSEQ multiplex PCR, the TCRdb table keeps only in-frame clones and is missing some. The sample consists of roughly 200,000 clones, around 63% of them appearing once. Sequencing used CD4+ T cells sorted from blood, obtained at week 0. The origin of the receptors is a human donor with alopecia areata. CDR3s include the opening cysteine and the closing phenylalanine or tryptophan. D genes are given only for firm matches. Rows may omit the clone size; those that give it use once, few, many or a size class.

v_call,clone_size,d_call,j_call,cdr3_nt,cdr3_aa
TRBV4-3,NA,NA,TRBJ2-3,TGCGCCAGCAGCCATGCTGGGGCGGCAGATACGCAGTATTTT,CASSHAGAADTQYF
TRBV11-1,NA,NA,TRBJ1-1,TGTGCCAGCAGCTTAGGTAGCAGGGCTGGTGAAGCTTTCTTT,CASSLGSRAGEAFF
TRBV9,NA,NA,TRBJ2-3,TGTGCCAGCAGCGTCTACGAGTTAACAGATACGCAGTATTTT,CASSVYELTDTQYF
TRBV29-1,NA,NA,TRBJ1-1,TGCAGCGTTGAGAACAGGGTTAGGAACACTGAAGCTTTCTTT,CSVENRVRNTEAFF
TRBV5-1,few,NA,TRBJ1-1,TGCGCCAGCAGCTGGGACGTGAACACTGAAGCTTTCTTT,CASSWDVNTEAFF
TRBV29-1,NA,TRBD1,TRBJ2-1,TGCAGCGTTGAGCAGGGGGCTTACAATGAGCAGTTCTTC,CSVEQGAYNEQFF
TRBV30,NA,NA,TRBJ1-2,TGTGCCTGGGGAGTACAGAACTATGGCTACACCTTC,CAWGVQNYGYTF
TRBV25-1,NA,NA,TRBJ2-3,TGTGCCAGCTCACGACTGGGAGATACGCAGTATTTT,CASSRLGDTQYF
TRBV29-1,NA,NA,TRBJ1-1,TGCAGCGTTCTTGGACAACTGAACACTGAAGCTTTCTTT,CSVLGQLNTEAFF
TRBV19,NA,NA,TRBJ2-7,TGTGCCAGTAGTATCGGGTCGTACGAGCAGTACTTC,CASSIGSYEQYF
TRBV4-1,NA,NA,TRBJ2-1,TGCGCCAGCAGCCAAGGGAGGCCGGGGAATGAGCAGTTCTTC,CASSQGRPGNEQFF
TRBV5-1,once,NA,TRBJ2-3,TGCGCCAGCAGCTTGGGTGGGGACGGAACGCAGTATTTT,CASSLGGDGTQYF
TRBV7-2,NA,TRBD2,TRBJ2-3,TGTGCCAGCAGCTTAGGAGTAGCGGGGGGCACAGATACGCAGTATTTT,CASSLGVAGGTDTQYF
TRBV30,NA,NA,TRBJ1-1,TGTGCCTGGAGGGCAAGGGGGAACACTGAAGCTTTCTTT,CAWRARGNTEAFF
TRBV9,NA,NA,TRBJ2-6,TGTGCCAGCAGCGTAGTATCCGGGGGACTGACTTTTTCCGGGGCCAACGTCCTGACTTTC,CASSVVSGGLTFSGANVLTF
TRBV30,NA,NA,TRBJ1-4,TGTGCCTGGAGTGACCGGACAGATAGAGTGAATGAAAAACTGTTTTTT,CAWSDRTDRVNEKLFF
TRBV5-1,NA,TRBD1,TRBJ1-2,TGCGCCAGCAGCTTGGTGACAGGGTCGTATGGCTACACCTTC,CASSLVTGSYGYTF
TRBV7-6,NA,NA,TRBJ2-2,TGTGCCAGCAGCGGATCGACAGGCGGCCTGGGGGAGCTGTTTTTT,CASSGSTGGLGELFF
TRBV6-5,few,NA,TRBJ1-1,TGTGCCAGCAAAAGGGAGGATTGGGCTTTCTTT,CASKREDWAFF
TRBV30,few,NA,TRBJ2-2,TGTGCCTGTACGCCGGCGAACACCGGGGAGCTGTTTTTT,CACTPANTGELFF
TRBV30,NA,NA,TRBJ1-1,TGTGCCTGGAGCCACGGACAGACTAACACTGAAGCTTTCTTT,CAWSHGQTNTEAFF
TRBV7-9,NA,NA,TRBJ2-5,TGTGCCAACGATGGAGGGATCGAGACCCAGTACTTC,CANDGGIETQYF
TRBV7-2,NA,TRBD1,TRBJ2-1,TGTGCCAGCAGCTTAGCCGCAACCACAGGGGAAACGGAGTTCTTC,CASSLAATTGETEFF
TRBV7-9,NA,TRBD2,TRBJ2-2,TGTGCCAGCAGCCACCGGACTAGCGGGGGGTCGAACACCGGGGAGCTGTTTTTT,CASSHRTSGGSNTGELFF
TRBV5-1,few,TRBD2,TRBJ2-1,TGCGCCAGCAGCTTGACTAGCGGAAGTTACAATGAGCAGTTCTTC,CASSLTSGSYNEQFF
TRBV9,NA,NA,TRBJ2-7,TGTGCCAGCAGCGTAGCTCGGGACACCCGGGAAGGGCAGTACTTC,CASSVARDTREGQYF
TRBV30,NA,TRBD2,TRBJ2-1,TGTGCCTGGTGTTCCGGGACTAGCGGGGTGGAGCAGTTCTTC,CAWCSGTSGVEQFF
TRBV7-2,NA,NA,TRBJ1-1,TGTGCCAGCAGCCGGGACGGCAACACTGAAGCTTTCTTT,CASSRDGNTEAFF
TRBV7-2,once,TRBD1,TRBJ1-1,TGTGCCAGCAGCTTAGAGCGGGGCAGGGGGCATATTGGCACTGAAGCTTTCTTT,CASSLERGRGHIGTEAFF
TRBV29-1,once,NA,TRBJ2-1,TGCAGCGGGGGAATGGATGAGCAGTTCTTC,CSGGMDEQFF
TRBV5-1,few,NA,TRBJ2-1,TGCGCCAGCACCTCGAACACAGGAAACAATGAGCAGTTCTTC,CASTSNTGNNEQFF
TRBV15,NA,NA,TRBJ1-5,TGTGCCACCAGCAGAGATACCGATCCCCAGCATTTT,CATSRDTDPQHF
TRBV10-3,few,NA,TRBJ2-7,TGTGCCATCAGTGAGTCTTACGGGACCGACGAGCAGTACTTC,CAISESYGTDEQYF
TRBV5-6,NA,NA,TRBJ2-6,TGTGCCAGCAGCTTATACAGCTCTTCTGGGGCCAACGTCCTGACTTTC,CASSLYSSSGANVLTF
TRBV7-9,once,NA,TRBJ1-2,TGTGCCAGCACCCTATCCGGGTCCGGCTACACCTTC,CASTLSGSGYTF
TRBV7-3,NA,NA,TRBJ2-1,TGTGCCAGCAGCAGGCCAGGGACAAACAATGAGCAGTTCTTC,CASSRPGTNNEQFF
TRBV30,NA,NA,TRBJ1-2,TGTGCCCGTGGAAGATGGCCGGGGTTGGATGGCTACACCTTC,CARGRWPGLDGYTF
TRBV11-2,NA,TRBD1,TRBJ1-1,TGTGCCAGCAGCAAGGGACAGGGATTGACTGAAGCTTTCTTT,CASSKGQGLTEAFF
TRBV30,NA,TRBD1,TRBJ2-7,TGTGCCTGGAGTAAAGGGGGCGGCTACGAGCAGTACTTC,CAWSKGGGYEQYF
TRBV29-1,NA,NA,TRBJ2-7,TGCAGCGTTGGCGGGACGGGAACCTACGAGCAGTACTTC,CSVGGTGTYEQYF
TRBV4-3,NA,NA,TRBJ1-2,TGCGCCAGCAGCCAAGACTCCCCGGGTGGTGACTATGGCTACACCTTC,CASSQDSPGGDYGYTF
TRBV30,NA,TRBD1,TRBJ1-6,TGTGCCTGGAGTCAGGGGGACTATAATTCACCCCTCCACTTT,CAWSQGDYNSPLHF
TRBV29-1,NA,NA,TRBJ2-7,TGCAGCGCTACTGGCTATTACGAGCAGTACTTC,CSATGYYEQYF
TRBV6-6,few,NA,TRBJ2-3,TGTGCCAGCAGTTACTCGATTAGTGATACGCAGTATTTT,CASSYSISDTQYF
TRBV30,many,NA,TRBJ1-5,TGTGCCTGGAGCCCAGGCGACGTGGAGCCCCAGCATTTT,CAWSPGDVEPQHF
TRBV28,NA,NA,TRBJ1-6,TGTGCCGAACAGAGCTCCTATAATTCACCCCTCCACTTT,CAEQSSYNSPLHF
TRBV19,NA,NA,TRBJ1-1,TGTGCCAGTAGTCCTTATATGAACACTGAAGCTTTCTTT,CASSPYMNTEAFF
TRBV9,NA,NA,TRBJ1-2,TGTGCCAGCAGCGTAGATATGTCAGCGTATGGCTACACCTTC,CASSVDMSAYGYTF
TRBV30,few,NA,TRBJ1-6,TGTGCCTGGAGAGCCATTTCAGGTCTACCCCTCCACTTT,CAWRAISGLPLHF
TRBV6-6,NA,NA,TRBJ1-2,TGTGCCAGCAGTTACAGGGAGTCGGATGGCTACACCTTC,CASSYRESDGYTF
TRBV7-3,NA,NA,TRBJ1-6,TGTGCCAGCAGCTTAACCGGGGATAATTCACCCCTCCACTTT,CASSLTGDNSPLHF
TRBV2,NA,NA,TRBJ2-5,TGTGCCAGCAGTGAAGCGGTCAGGGAGACCCAGTACTTC,CASSEAVRETQYF
TRBV14,NA,NA,TRBJ2-1,TGTGCCAGCAGCTTTAAGGGCACCCGGTTCTTC,CASSFKGTRFF
TRBV6-6,NA,NA,TRBJ1-2,TGTGCCAGCAGTTACTCGTCACACTATGGCTACACCTTC,CASSYSSHYGYTF
TRBV6-5,NA,NA,TRBJ2-4,TGTGCCAGCAGTCCCAGGGTACCCAACATTCAGTACTTC,CASSPRVPNIQYF
TRBV15,NA,TRBD2,TRBJ2-3,TGTGCCACCAGGGATGGTAGCGGGGGATTTCGCACAGATACGCAGTATTTT,CATRDGSGGFRTDTQYF
TRBV9,NA,TRBD1,TRBJ2-6,TGTGCCAGCAGCCTGGGGACAGGGGATTGGGCCAACGTCCTGACTTTC,CASSLGTGDWANVLTF
TRBV9,NA,TRBD1,TRBJ1-2,TGTGCCAGCAGCGTTGATCCGGGACAGGCCCTTGGCTACACCTTC,CASSVDPGQALGYTF